This T cell receptor (beta chain) was observed in a study of Tregs in tolerant kidney transplant recipients. Broader study findings: Activated donor B cell expansion appeared to reveal the most relevant donor-specific TCRbeta repertoire.

Unstimulated Tregs (CD4+CD25+CD127-) and CD4+CD25- non-Tregs were sorted from PBMCs. The V and J ends lost 0 bases and 3 bases respectively, with 6 bases between them. Germline CDR1 SGDLS, CDR2 YYNGEE. The CDR3 covers 13 residues. Note on this clone: What it binds is unknown.

Method: immunoSEQ multiplex PCR; TCRdb's copy keeps in-frame clones and lacks some. The repertoire has under 300,000 clones, roughly 84% of them found once; the top ten carry about 0.58%. The material sequenced was CD4+ T cells from blood. The rearrangement joins TRBV9 to TRBJ1-2, with unresolved D. This TCR was recovered from a human donor in good health. The CDR3 here is CASSVVGDYGYTF. As DNA, the CDR3 is TGTGCCAGCAGCGTAGTTGGCGACTATGGCTACACCTTC.